One and the same sample provided the 16 T cell receptor beta chains below, sequenced in a study of blood T cell repertoires in COVID-19. The protocol was immunoSEQ multiplex PCR, while the TCRdb copy is restricted to in-frame clones and leaves out a portion. This sample carries tens of thousands of clones, around nine tenths of them seen once, and the ten largest clones take about 3.7%. Sequencing was done on a sample of peripheral blood. The source of these receptors is a middle-aged man with COVID-19, enrolled during active disease.

This clone occurred a few times. This rearrangement joins TRBV7-9 to TRBJ1-1; D not resolved. With 1 base removed from V and 1 base from J, the gap between germline ends came to 7 bases. The CDR3 runs 14 residues. Germline values: CDR1 SEHNR, CDR2 FQNEAQ (reference sequence). Written as DNA, the CDR3 is TGTGCCAGCAGCTTAGGGGCAGGGAACACTGAAGCTTTCTTT. Protein product: CASSLGAGNTEAFF. Supplemented by reference TRBV7-9 and TRBJ1-1, the full variable domain reads DTGVSQNPRHKITKRGQNVTFRCDPISEHNRLYWYRQTLGQGPEFLTYFQNEAQLEKSRLLSDRFSAERPKGSFSTLEIQRTEQGDSAMYLCASSLGAGNTEAFFGQGTRLTVV.

The chain joins TRBV3-1 (or the pseudogene TRBV3-2) to TRBJ1-5; D is unresolved. The germline gives CDR1 LGHDT, CDR2 YNNKEL (reference sequence). The CDR3 contains 13 residues. V lost 3 bases, J lost 4 bases, and 7 bases lay in between. The CDR3 protein is CASSQRGNQPQHF. The CDR3 DNA reads as TGTGCCAGCAGCCAGAGAGGGAATCAGCCCCAGCATTTT.

The chain recombines TRBV11-3 with TRBJ1-2; 9 nucleotides line up with TRBD1. Germline CDR1 SGHNT, CDR2 YENEEA. V gave up 5 bases and J gave up 7 bases; unmatched junction bases: 8. CDR3 length: 14 residues. This CDR3 is CASSLLGTGSGYTF. CDR3 sequence (DNA): TGTGCCAGCAGCCTCCTCGGGACAGGGAGTGGCTACACCTTC.

V usage is TRBV23-1 and J usage is TRBJ2-6; 11 nucleotides line up with TRBD1. TRBV23-1 is given ORF status, its function remaining uncertain. The CDR3 covers 16 residues. V lost 6 bases and J lost 2; bases outside the gene matches: 3. The CDR3 is CASRGQGVAGANVLTF. The CDR3 DNA reads TGCGCCAGCAGGGGACAGGGGGTTGCTGGGGCCAACGTCCTGACTTTC.

This rearrangement joins TRBV30 to TRBJ2-5, with D possibly matching TRBD2 (5 bases). Between the trimmed V and J ends, which lost 4 bases and 5 bases, there was a span of 14 bases. Germline V gives CDR1 GTSNPN, CDR2 SVGIG (reference sequence). The length of the CDR3 is 13 residues. CDR3 coding DNA: TGTGCCTGGACAAAGGGCGGGCCCGAGACCCAGTACTTC. It translates to CAWTKGGPETQYF. Combining the CDR3 with reference TRBV30 and TRBJ2-5 gives the whole variable domain SQTIHQWPATLVQPVGSPLSLECTVEGTSNPNLYWYRQAAGRGLQLLFYSVGIGQISSEVPQNLSASRPQDRQFILSSKKLLLSDSGFYLCAWTKGGPETQYFGPGTRLLVL.

V is TRBV18 and J is TRBJ1-1; 8 bases are a match to TRBD1. After removal of 4 bases from V and 4 bases from J, the junction contained 8 bases not matched to a gene. Germline assignment: CDR1 KGHSH and CDR2 LQKENI. CDR3 length: 15 amino acids. CDR3 nucleotide sequence: TGTGCCAGCTCACGCCAACAGGGGGATGGCACTGAAGCTTTCTTT. Translation: CASSRQQGDGTEAFF. The complete variable domain, with remaining parts taken from reference TRBV18 and TRBJ1-1, reads NAGVMQNPRHLVRRRGQEARLRCSPMKGHSHVYWYRQLPEEGLKFMVYLQKENIIDESGMPKERFSAEFPKEGPSILRIQQVVRGDSAAYFCASSRQQGDGTEAFFGQGTRLTVV.

The chain recombines TRBV6-1 with TRBJ1-5, with D uncertain. This CDR3 comprises 14 residues. The V end was cut by 2 bases, the J end by 2 bases, with 7 bases between. The V gene's germline CDR1 is MNHNS and CDR2 SASEGT. This CDR3 is CASSESLGNQPQHF. The CDR3 DNA sequence: TGTGCCAGCAGTGAAAGTTTAGGCAATCAGCCCCAGCATTTT.

CDR3 DNA sequence: TGTGCCTGGAGTTACCTACCAGATACGCAGTATTTT. Translation: CAWSYLPDTQYF. The chain joins TRBV30 to TRBJ2-3; D gene uncertain. V was cut by 2 bases and J by 4 bases, with 7 bases left in between. The length of the CDR3 is 12 residues. Germline CDR1 GTSNPN, CDR2 SVGIG (reference sequence).

The chain links TRBV5-6 to TRBJ1-2, with a tentative D call TRBD1 (6 bases). The V gene lost 2 bases and the J gene lost 4 bases, with 12 bases spanning the gap. Germline V gives CDR1 SGHDT, CDR2 YYEEEE. This CDR3 spans 14 amino acids. The CDR3 DNA is TGTGCCAGCAGCTTCACAGGGTTTACCTATGGCTACACCTTC. Protein: CASSFTGFTYGYTF. The full variable domain, completed using reference TRBV5-6 and TRBJ1-2, is DAGVTQSPTHLIKTRGQQVTLRCSPKSGHDTVSWYQQALGQGPQFIFQYYEEEERQRGNFPDRFSGHQFPNYSSELNVNALLLGDSALYLCASSFTGFTYGYTFGSGTRLTVV.

The chain carries TRBV28 and TRBJ2-1; 7 bases are a match to TRBD2. The V and J ends lost 5 bases and 0 bases, in that order; junction bases with no gene match: 4. The CDR3 is made up of 15 amino acids. CDR1 and CDR2 (germline): MDHEN, SYDVKM. This CDR3 reads CASSPTGGSYNEQFF. The CDR3 DNA reads as TGTGCCAGCAGTCCTACGGGGGGCTCCTACAATGAGCAGTTCTTC.

This clone came up a few times. J is TRBJ1-5 and V is TRBV19; TRBD1 aligns across 9 bases. In germline, CDR1 is LNHDA, CDR2 SQIVND (reference sequence). The CDR3 spans 14 residues. V shed 5 bases and J 7 bases; nucleotides not matched to a gene: 6. Written as DNA, the CDR3 is TGTGCCAGTAGTCCAAGACAGGGGGAGCAGCCCCAGCATTTT. This sequence encodes CASSPRQGEQPQHF.

The chain combines TRBV7-9 with TRBJ1-5; possibly TRBD1 for D (6 bases). Germline loops: CDR1 SEHNR, CDR2 FQNEAQ (reference sequence). The CDR3 loop spans 14 amino acids. V lost 4 bases to trimming and J lost 6 bases, with 13 bases between them. CDR3 in amino acids: CASSSLQGTQPQHF. The DNA for the CDR3 is TGTGCCAGCAGCTCCCTACAGGGAACTCAGCCCCAGCATTTT.

V gene TRBV11-1 combines with J gene TRBJ2-6, with D unresolved. The germline V gene has CDR1 SGHAT and CDR2 FQDESV (reference sequence). The V end was cut by 5 bases, the J end by 0 bases, with 11 bases between. This CDR3 spans 16 amino acids. CDR3 in amino acids: CASSPRRVSGANVLTF. The CDR3 region has the DNA TGTGCCAGCAGCCCCCGTCGGGTCTCTGGGGCCAACGTCCTGACTTTC. The full variable domain, in which reference TRBV11-1 and TRBJ2-6 provide the parts outside the CDR3, is EAEVAQSPRYKITEKSQAVAFWCDPISGHATLYWYRQILGQGPELLVQFQDESVVDDSQLPKDRFSAERLKGVDSTLKIQPAELGDSAMYLCASSPRRVSGANVLTFGAGSRLTVL.

The chain combines TRBV19 with TRBJ1-5, with 9 bases matching TRBD1. The CDR3 contains 17 residues. The V segment lost 3 bases and the J segment 6 bases; nucleotides outside the gene matches: 12. CDR1 and CDR2 (germline): LNHDA, SQIVND (reference sequence). CDR3 nucleotides: TGTGCCAGTAGTATGACGGGACAGGGTAGTTTGCTTCAGCCCCAGCATTTT. Translating it yields CASSMTGQGSLLQPQHF. Full variable domain (remainder filled in from reference TRBV19 and TRBJ1-5): DGGITQSPKYLFRKEGQNVTLSCEQNLNHDAMYWYRQDPGQGLRLIYYSQIVNDFQKGDIAEGYSVSREKKESFPLTVTSAQKNPTAFYLCASSMTGQGSLLQPQHFGDGTRLSIL.

V is TRBV24-1 and J is TRBJ2-1, with TRBD2 matching 9 bases. V dropped 10 bases and J dropped 5; count of bases not matched to a gene: 8. The CDR3 extends over 14 amino acids. Germline V CDR1 and CDR2: KGHDR, SFDVKD. The CDR3 protein is CATKTSGTNNEQFF. CDR3 nucleotide sequence: TGTGCCACTAAGACTAGCGGTACTAACAATGAGCAGTTCTTC.

The chain has TRBV5-4 and TRBJ1-2, with a possible D match to TRBD1 (5 bases). Trimming removed 1 base at V and 2 bases at J, with 12 bases between. The CDR3 contains 15 residues. Looked up from germline, CDR1 is SGHNT and CDR2 is YYREEE (reference sequence). The CDR3 reads CASSLSGGSNYGYTF. In DNA, the CDR3 is TGTGCCAGCAGCTTGTCCGGGGGGTCGAACTATGGCTACACCTTC.